These T cell receptor beta chains were read from a single sample in a study of blood T cell repertoires in COVID-19. Clones were sequenced by immunoSEQ multiplex PCR, and TCRdb holds only the in-frame ones, with some missing. The sample lists some 310,000 clones, around 90% occurring once. Sequencing was carried out using peripheral blood. Receptors were obtained from a man aged 45-60 years with active or convalescent COVID-19. The CDR3 runs from the conserved cysteine through the conserved F or W. A D gene is named only where the DNA matches it firmly. Clone size is given for some rows only: seen once, a few or many times, or a class if the clone is expanded.

j_call | clone_size | v_call | d_call | cdr3_nt | cdr3_aa
TRBJ2-7 | . | TRBV24-1 | TRBD1 | TGTGCCACCAGTGGAGGGCAGGGGGCCTACGAGCAGTACTTC | CATSGGQGAYEQYF
TRBJ2-2 | . | TRBV19 | TRBD2 | TGTGCCAGTAGTAGCGGGGGTTGGACCGGGGAGCTGTTTTTT | CASSSGGWTGELFF
TRBJ2-2 | . | TRBV5-3 | TRBD2 | TGTGCCAGAAGCTTGGGGGCGGGAGGGAACACCGGGGAGCTGTTTTTT | CARSLGAGGNTGELFF
TRBJ2-5 | . | TRBV7-2 | TRBD1 | TGTGCCAGCAGCTTATGGGGGACAGGGCAGGAGACCCAGTACTTC | CASSLWGTGQETQYF
TRBJ2-5 | . | TRBV6-5 | . | TGTGCCAGCAGTTACGAGACAGCCCAAGAGACCCAGTACTTC | CASSYETAQETQYF
TRBJ2-7 | . | TRBV7-3 | . | TGTGCCAGCAGCTTAAAAGGGCCGACAGAGTATCATGCCTACGAGCAGTACTTC | CASSLKGPTEYHAYEQYF
TRBJ2-7 | . | TRBV28 | TRBD1 | TGTGCCAGCAGTTCGGGACAGGGGGCTATGCAGTACTTC | CASSSGQGAMQYF
TRBJ2-1 | . | TRBV7-9 | TRBD2 | TGTGCCAGCAGCATTAGCGGGAGCTCCTACAATGAGCAGTTCTTC | CASSISGSSYNEQFF
TRBJ2-1 | few | TRBV4-2 | TRBD2 | TGTGCCAGCAGCCAAGATTCCCTAGCGGGGGCAGATGAGCAGTTCTTC | CASSQDSLAGADEQFF
TRBJ2-4 | once | TRBV11-3 | TRBD1 | TGTGCCAGCAGCTTCCAGGGACAGGGGAACATTCAGTACTTC | CASSFQGQGNIQYF
TRBJ1-6 | . | TRBV4-3 | . | TGCGCCAGCAGCCAAGGCCCACACGGCGGCTATAATTCACCCCTCCACTTT | CASSQGPHGGYNSPLHF
TRBJ2-3 | . | TRBV9 | . | TGTGCCAGCAGCGTAGCAGGACTACTCACAGATACGCAGTATTTT | CASSVAGLLTDTQYF
TRBJ2-2 | . | TRBV29-1 | . | TGCAGCGTTGGGGGGGCCGGGGAGCTGTTTTTT | CSVGGAGELFF
TRBJ1-1 | . | TRBV9 | TRBD1 | TGTGCCAGCAGCCCTAGGGACAGGGATGACACTGAAGCTTTCTTT | CASSPRDRDDTEAFF
TRBJ2-5 | . | TRBV29-1 | . | TGCAGCGTTGACCCTCGGCTAGCGAAAGAGACCCAGTACTTC | CSVDPRLAKETQYF
TRBJ2-7 | . | TRBV7-8 | TRBD2 | TGTGCCAGCAGCTTAGCGCGTTTACCCGGGACTATCTACGAGCAGTACTTC | CASSLARLPGTIYEQYF
TRBJ2-5 | . | TRBV7-3 | TRBD2 | TGTGCCAGCAGCCCTGGGGAGCGGGAGAAAGAGACCCAGTACTTC | CASSPGEREKETQYF
TRBJ1-5 | once | TRBV19 | . | TGTGCCAGTAGTATCGGGGCTCGGGGAGGGGGAGTTTTTGGCGGCAATCAGCCCCAGCATTTT | CASSIGARGGGVFGGNQPQHF
TRBJ2-4 | . | TRBV20-1 | . | TGCAGTGCTAGTGTTGTACTAGCCAAAAACATTCAGTACTTC | CSASVVLAKNIQYF
TRBJ2-5 | . | TRBV5-1 | TRBD1 | TGCGCCAGCAGCATAGGACAGGACAAAGAGACCCAGTACTTC | CASSIGQDKETQYF
TRBJ1-3 | . | TRBV2 | . | TGTGCCAGCGTCTACAGGTCCTCTGGAAACACCATATATTTT | CASVYRSSGNTIYF
TRBJ1-1 | . | TRBV28 | TRBD1 | TGTGCCAGCAGTTATGGACAGGGTCCTTTCTTT | CASSYGQGPFF
TRBJ1-4 | few | TRBV5-4 | TRBD1 | TGTGCCAGCAGCTGGGGGGCGACAGGGCCCAATGAAAAACTGTTTTTT | CASSWGATGPNEKLFF
TRBJ1-1 | . | TRBV2 | . | TGTGCCAGCAGCAGGGGTGGTAGTCACACTGAAGCTTTCTTT | CASSRGGSHTEAFF
TRBJ2-7 | once | TRBV5-1 | . | TGCGCCAGCAGCTTGGCCGACAGCAACTCAGCATTCTACGAGCAGTACTTC | CASSLADSNSAFYEQYF
TRBJ1-6 | once | TRBV5-1 | . | TGCGCCAGCAGCGACAGGCTCGACGCACCCCTCCACTTT | CASSDRLDAPLHF
TRBJ2-7 | . | TRBV5-6 | . | TGTGCCAGCAGCATCGCGGGAGAGCAGTACTTC | CASSIAGEQYF
TRBJ1-5 | . | TRBV12-3/TRBV12-4 | . | TGTGCCAGCAGTTGGACAACAAATCAGCCCCAGCATTTT | CASSWTTNQPQHF
TRBJ1-1 | . | TRBV18 | . | TGTGCCAGCTCACCACCGGGTGAGGGTGAAGCTTTCTTT | CASSPPGEGEAFF